This is a list of T cell receptor beta chains from one sample in a study of cytomegalovirus exposure and HLA in healthy donors. Here immunoSEQ multiplex PCR was the method, and the copy in TCRdb shows in-frame clones only, minus some. This table has fewer than 250,000 clones, roughly 80% appearing once. The specimen was PBMCs. The source of these receptors is a young man in good health and CMV-seronegative. Both conserved end residues are part of each CDR3. A D gene is named only where the DNA matches it firmly. Clone size is not always given. Where it is, it says once, few, many or a class for expanded clones.

clone_size d_call j_call v_call cdr3_aa cdr3_nt
- - TRBJ1-2 TRBV19 CASRDPLAYYGYTF TGTGCCAGCCGGGATCCCCTCGCATACTATGGCTACACCTTC
- - TRBJ2-7 TRBV4-1 CASSQVSGASYEQYF TGCGCCAGCAGCCAAGTATCAGGGGCATCCTACGAGCAGTACTTC
few - TRBJ1-1 TRBV19 CASSIVFARGWATEAFF TGTGCCAGTAGTATCGTTTTCGCCCGGGGGTGGGCCACTGAAGCTTTCTTT
- - TRBJ2-3 TRBV7-9 CASSTDRTDTQYF TGTGCCAGCAGCACAGACAGGACAGATACGCAGTATTTT
- TRBD1 TRBJ2-7 TRBV5-6 CASSFKDRSEQYF TGTGCCAGCAGCTTTAAGGACAGGAGCGAGCAGTACTTC
- - TRBJ1-2 TRBV4-2 CASSQEESWGLDYGYTF TGTGCCAGCAGCCAAGAGGAGTCGTGGGGGCTTGACTATGGCTACACCTTC
- - TRBJ2-7 TRBV4-1 CASSPTQVNYEQYF TGCGCCAGCAGCCCCACCCAGGTAAACTACGAGCAGTACTTC
- TRBD1 TRBJ2-1 TRBV9 CASSEYPGQVTSYDEQFF TGTGCCAGCAGCGAATATCCGGGACAGGTAACCTCCTACGATGAGCAGTTCTTC
- - TRBJ1-5 TRBV5-6 CASSFGGMGPNQPQHF TGTGCCAGCAGCTTTGGGGGGATGGGACCCAATCAGCCCCAGCATTTT
few TRBD1 TRBJ2-3 TRBV27 CASTITGVRGTDTQYF TGTGCCAGCACCATCACAGGGGTGAGGGGCACAGATACGCAGTATTTT
- - TRBJ2-1 TRBV5-1 CASSSQGQGSYNEQFF TGCGCCAGCAGCTCGCAGGGGCAGGGGTCCTACAATGAGCAGTTCTTC
- - TRBJ2-5 TRBV7-9 CSSSPETGSVLETQYF TGTTCCAGCAGCCCGGAGACAGGCAGCGTCCTAGAGACCCAGTACTTC
- - TRBJ2-6 TRBV27 CASSRDFKTSGASVLTF TGTGCCAGCAGCCGTGACTTTAAGACCTCTGGGGCCAGCGTCCTGACTTTC
- TRBD1 TRBJ1-4 TRBV4-3 CASSQDIRGDEKLFF TGCGCCAGCAGCCAAGATATCAGGGGGGATGAAAAGCTGTTTTTT
- TRBD2 TRBJ2-7 TRBV2 CASRAGLAGLSYEQYF TGTGCCAGCAGAGCGGGACTAGCGGGCCTCTCCTACGAGCAGTACTTC
- TRBD1 TRBJ2-1 TRBV7-9 CASSIDRVSERNEQFF TGTGCCAGCAGCATAGACAGGGTGTCGGAGAGGAATGAGCAGTTCTTC
- - TRBJ2-7 TRBV11-1 CASRRTRGSGEQYF TGTGCCAGCAGACGGACCCGGGGTTCGGGGGAGCAGTACTTC
- TRBD1 TRBJ2-7 TRBV4-2 CASSPFTGVQQYF TGTGCCAGCAGCCCGTTTACAGGGGTTCAACAGTACTTC
- - TRBJ2-3 TRBV7-3 CASSLFGGPSTDTQYF TGTGCCAGCAGCTTATTCGGCGGGCCTAGCACAGATACGCAGTATTTT
- - TRBJ2-6 TRBV6-1 CATEEGSGANVLTF TGTGCCACCGAAGAGGGTTCTGGGGCCAACGTCCTGACTTTC
- - TRBJ1-6 TRBV6-5 CASSYGGGYNSPLHF TGTGCCAGCAGTTACGGGGGGGGATATAATTCACCCCTCCACTTT
- - TRBJ2-1 TRBV16 CASSQERAYNEQFF TGTGCCAGCAGCCAAGAGCGGGCCTACAATGAGCAGTTCTTC